Reported below is one T cell receptor (beta chain). There is no known antigen for this receptor. No base-level quality is on record; no much larger clone is a single base apart. This sample was taken from a study of Tregs in tolerant kidney transplant recipients (dated by TCRdb to between 2017 and 2020). Regarding the complete study: The study used TCRbeta sequencing to identify donor-specific regulatory T cells before combined kidney and bone marrow transplantation, then tracked those cells after transplant. What the study reported, not specific to this receptor: Because the PCR primers were changed over time for some patients, nucleotide-level comparison could not be performed across the samples from those patients. The most biologically relevant and donor-specific TCRbeta repertoire appeared to be identified by expanding Tregs with activated donor B cells. Donor-specific Treg expansion exceeded global Treg expansion in tolerant patients, suggesting antigen-driven rather than nonspecific expansion. Biological reproducibility was not examined directly, but technical replication error appeared to be minimal. Because only a small number of patients were included, the study had limitations, and the results will need to be validated in larger populations as well as under other immunosuppression protocols.

For TCRbeta CDR3 sequencing, genomic DNA was extracted from sorted cells using the QIAGEN DNeasy Blood and Tissue Kit. High-throughput TCRbeta CDR3 sequencing, including PCR amplification with bias correction and internal controls, was performed commercially through immunoSEQ. The study's own analysis went as follows. Unique productive TCRbeta sequences were defined by CDR3 nucleotide sequence where primers matched, and otherwise by CDR3 amino acid sequence together with Vbeta and Jbeta genes. Sorting error was corrected by removing sequences shared between sorted populations at a frequency ratio of 2:1 or less, and the remaining shared sequences were assigned to the higher population. A sequence counted as donor-reactive if, in CFSE-low cells, the sequence had a frequency of at least 0.01% and was expanded at least 5-fold compared with unstimulated cells. Jensen-Shannon divergence, calculated on the top 100 TCRbeta sequences ranked by frequency, was used to quantify repertoire divergence. When a sample had multiple sequencing runs, each run was corrected for sorting error separately and the runs were then pooled. In its TCRdb copy, this immuneACCESS table keeps in-frame sequences only and misses some clones. Where compared with another copy, unresolved V genes explain less than half of these, and the others have no known cause. That table supplies the V and J calls and clone size; D and trimming were determined from the DNA. This sample holds roughly 86,000 clones; approximately 94% were observed only once. Approximately 1.5% of the sample comes from the top ten.

There are 17 amino acids in the CDR3, from cysteine to phenylalanine inclusive. Kept here is only the CDR3 DNA, which spans 51 bases and is read in frame from base 1. CDR1 and CDR2, per the germline V gene, are LGHNA and YNFKEQ. The trim is 1 base for V and 1 base for J, with a gap of 14 bases between the germline ends. Transplants used related donors with nonmyeloablative bone marrow transplantation; mixed chimerism was transient in the human trials. Unstimulated Tregs (CD4+CD25+CD127-), CD4+ non-Tregs (CD4+CD25-), CD4 and CD8 cells were FACS-sorted from thawed PBMCs. A few combined kidney and bone marrow transplant recipients from the ITN036ST trial were included as patients, and samples were available only from these trial subjects. Healthy control blood was processed to PBMCs with a Ficoll density gradient and then cryopreserved, whereas patient PBMCs were collected both before and after transplant.

This clonotype was obtained from a human patient who received a combined kidney and bone marrow transplant. Some T cells present after a transplant may be cells of the graft donor. This specimen consisted of CD4+ T cells from blood (PBMCs), obtained 12 months after the transplant. Recombination joined TRBV4-2 with TRBJ2-1, with no confident D gene call. The CDR3: CASSQGAPDRSYNEQFF. The base sequence is TGTGCCAGCAGCCAAGGGGCCCCCGACCGTTCCTACAATGAGCAGTTCTTC.